The present T cell receptor beta chain was sequenced within a study of identical twins. Study results and limitations: Twin pairs' shared out-of-frame alpha sequences were enriched in low generation probability.

This clonotype occurred a few times. Its antigen is not identified. The germline gives CDR1 SGHRS, CDR2 YFSETQ. V was shortened by 5 bases and J by 4 bases, with 18 bases between the two germline ends. The CDR3 runs 16 residues. TCRdb fed the 5' RACE reads into MiXCR, producing one record per CDR3 protein. The sample includes 400,000 to 550,000 distinct CDR3 sequences, around 20% of them seen just once. These data were also reused for a study on T cells expressing NK-cell markers. From that report: TCR beta repertoires came from sorted CD3+CD56+NKG2C+, CD3+CD56+NKG2C- and CD3+CD56-NKG2C+ T cells. Among CD8+ T cells from about 6 donors, dominant NKG2C+ clonotypes accounted for about 1.0-7.5%. Uncertainty persisted over the HCMV specificity of expanded NKG2C+ T cell clones.

This clonotype was sampled from a woman aged 18-29 years in good health. The J gene is TRBJ2-2, the V gene TRBV5-1; weak D call: TRBD1 (6 bases). Sequencing input: CD4+ T cells sorted from blood. The CDR3 here is CASSFIQGVGTGELFF. The CDR3 nucleotides are TGCGCCAGCAGTTTTATACAGGGAGTTGGCACCGGGGAGCTGTTTTTT.